This T cell receptor beta chain was recovered during a study of cytomegalovirus exposure and HLA in healthy donors. Whole-study findings and limits: Highly shared variants forming one cluster were likely a sequencing artifact. In an earlier analysis, most TCR beta V segments were productive about 90% or about 30% of the time. For most subjects, TCR beta sequences were reported to predict HLA-A and HLA-B alleles with accuracy.

V dropped 6 bases and J dropped 4; count of bases not matched to a gene: 8. Germline lookup yields CDR1 MNHEY and CDR2 SVGAGI. The CDR3 is 15 amino acids. A few counts support this clone. The antigen is unknown. A multiplex PCR was run with 60 Vbeta primers and 13 Jbeta primers. Profiled with immunoSEQ multiplex PCR; TCRdb holds only in-frame clones, not every one. The data hold over 150,000 clones, with around 73% observed a single time. The gene calls are TRBV6-5 and TRBJ1-2; 10 bases line up with TRBD1. The source of this sequence is a woman aged 18-30 years in good health and CMV-seropositive. The specimen sequenced was PBMCs. The chain's CDR3 is CASRSPGQGGYGYTF. The CDR3 DNA reads as TGTGCCAGCAGGTCCCCAGGACAGGGGGGCTATGGCTACACCTTC.